This TCR beta chain is drawn from a study of blood T cell repertoires in COVID-19. Looking at the study overall: The origin of the acute and convalescent COVID-19 samples was the United States, Italy and Spain. In each case, the material was cDNA or gDNA derived from T cells, B-cell-depleted T cells, or PBMCs.

With 5 bases clipped from V and 4 bases from J, the junction kept 9 bases outside the gene matches. The CDR3 covers 16 residues. The germline V gene encodes CDR1 SEHNR and CDR2 FQNEAQ (reference sequence). Per the study methods: Cell counts per sample came from amplifying reference gene primers. Profiling relied on immunoSEQ multiplex PCR, and the TCRdb table lists in-frame clones only, not all of them. V and J calls and clone size are as listed in that table; D and trimming were resolved from the DNA. The sample has 150,000 or so clones, around 89% seen once. Sequenced input: peripheral blood. This receptor was taken from a man aged 55 to 69 with active or convalescent COVID-19. The rearrangement links TRBV7-9 to TRBJ1-3; 9 bases agree with TRBD1. The CDR3 nucleotides read TGTGCCAGCAGCCAAAAACCTACAGGGGGCGGAAACACCATATATTTT. Its protein is CASSQKPTGGGNTIYF. Full variable domain (rest looked up from reference TRBV7-9 and TRBJ1-3): DTGVSQNPRHKITKRGQNVTFRCDPISEHNRLYWYRQTLGQGPEFLTYFQNEAQLEKSRLLSDRFSAERPKGSFSTLEIQRTEQGDSAMYLCASSQKPTGGGNTIYFGEGSWLTVV.